The T cell receptor beta chain described here comes from a study of cytomegalovirus exposure and HLA in healthy donors. This CDR3 comprises 16 residues. Germline lookup yields CDR1 SGHTA and CDR2 FQGTGA. The V end was cut by 0 bases, the J end by 2 bases, with 8 bases between. PCR involved 60 Vbeta and 13 Jbeta primers. Original processing notes: Per a later analysis, the number of unique TCR beta chains was about 80 million, of which about 11 million were shared. Sequencing was performed with immunoSEQ multiplex PCR; in TCRdb, only in-frame clones are kept and a portion is missing. The DNA gave D and trimming, while V, J and clone size come from that table. The sample lists approximately 210,000 clones; 70% to 80% were seen once.

The gene calls are TRBV7-3 and TRBJ2-6, with D tentatively TRBD2 (5 bases). This sequence was found in a male donor in good health and CMV-seropositive. Sequenced material: PBMCs. The CDR3 here is CASSLTGSAGANVLTF. Here the CDR3 DNA reads TGTGCCAGCAGCTTAACGGGGAGTGCTGGGGCCAACGTCCTGACTTTC. The whole variable domain, filled in from reference TRBV7-3 and TRBJ2-6, reads GAGVSQTPSNKVTEKGKYVELRCDPISGHTALYWYRQSLGQGPEFLIYFQGTGAADDSGLPNDRFFAVRPEGSVSTLKIQRTERGDSAVYLCASSLTGSAGANVLTFGAGSRLTVL.